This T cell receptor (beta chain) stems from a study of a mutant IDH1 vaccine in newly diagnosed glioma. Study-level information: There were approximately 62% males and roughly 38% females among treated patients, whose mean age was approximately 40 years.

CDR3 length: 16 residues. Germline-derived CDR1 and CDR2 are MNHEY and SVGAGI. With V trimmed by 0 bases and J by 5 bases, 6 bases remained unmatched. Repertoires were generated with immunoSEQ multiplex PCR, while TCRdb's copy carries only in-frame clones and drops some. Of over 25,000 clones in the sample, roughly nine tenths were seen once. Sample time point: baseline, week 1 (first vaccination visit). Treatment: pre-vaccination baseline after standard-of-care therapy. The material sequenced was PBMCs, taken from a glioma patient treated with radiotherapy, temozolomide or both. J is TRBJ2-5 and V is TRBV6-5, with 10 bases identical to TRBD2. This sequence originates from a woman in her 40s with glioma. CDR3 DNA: TGTGCCAGCAGTTACTCGGTTAGCGGGGGGAGGGAGACCCAGTACTTC. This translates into CASSYSVSGGRETQYF.